The rows below give T cell receptor beta chains drawn from one sample of a study of blood T cell repertoires in COVID-19. TCRdb's table, derived via immunoSEQ multiplex PCR, lists solely in-frame clones and lacks some. The sample records 150,000 to 200,000 clones, about 82% being singletons. The sample comprised peripheral blood. All receptors come from a man aged 65-85 years with active or convalescent COVID-19. CDR3s include the opening cysteine and the closing phenylalanine or tryptophan. A D gene is named only where the DNA matches it firmly. Only some rows state a clone size, as once, few, many or a class for expanded clones.

v_gene: TRBV5-1
j_gene: TRBJ2-3
abundance: NA
d_gene: TRBD2
CDR3nt: TGCGCCAGCAGCTTGGGCGCGGGAGGGGGCACAGATACGCAGTATTTT
CDR3aa: CASSLGAGGGTDTQYF

v_gene: TRBV5-1
j_gene: TRBJ1-1
abundance: NA
d_gene: NA
CDR3nt: TGCGCCAGCAGCTTGGAGGTATTCGGGGGCACTGAAGCTTTCTTT
CDR3aa: CASSLEVFGGTEAFF

v_gene: TRBV9
j_gene: TRBJ2-1
abundance: NA
d_gene: TRBD2
CDR3nt: TGTGCCAGCAGCCCCGGGACTAGCGGGAGTGATGAGCAGTTCTTC
CDR3aa: CASSPGTSGSDEQFF

v_gene: TRBV7-9
j_gene: TRBJ2-2
abundance: NA
d_gene: TRBD1
CDR3nt: TGTGCCAGCAGCCCTGGACAGGGTGTGGACACCGGGGAGCTGTTTTTT
CDR3aa: CASSPGQGVDTGELFF

v_gene: TRBV3-1/TRBV3-2
j_gene: TRBJ2-5
abundance: NA
d_gene: NA
CDR3nt: TGTGCCAGCAGCCAAGGGGCCGGACTGACGGCCCAGTACTTC
CDR3aa: CASSQGAGLTAQYF

v_gene: TRBV23-1
j_gene: TRBJ2-5
abundance: NA
d_gene: TRBD2
CDR3nt: TGCGCCAGCAGTCAATCTGTCTGCGCGGGGGGGCGTCAAGAGACCCAGTACTTC
CDR3aa: CASSQSVCAGGRQETQYF

v_gene: TRBV9
j_gene: TRBJ1-3
abundance: NA
d_gene: NA
CDR3nt: TGTGCCAGCAGCGTCTCAGGTACAGGAGGAAACACCATATATTTT
CDR3aa: CASSVSGTGGNTIYF

v_gene: TRBV7-2
j_gene: TRBJ1-3
abundance: many
d_gene: TRBD1
CDR3nt: TGTGCCAGCAGGGCCGGGACAGGGTATGGAAACACCATATATTTT
CDR3aa: CASRAGTGYGNTIYF

v_gene: TRBV27
j_gene: TRBJ2-7
abundance: NA
d_gene: NA
CDR3nt: TGTGCCAGCAGTAGGGTCGGGACCTACGAGCAGTACTTC
CDR3aa: CASSRVGTYEQYF

v_gene: TRBV5-1
j_gene: TRBJ1-1
abundance: NA
d_gene: NA
CDR3nt: TGCGCCAGCACACTCCTGGGGGGTTCACCTAACACTGAAGCTTTCTTT
CDR3aa: CASTLLGGSPNTEAFF

v_gene: TRBV6-5
j_gene: TRBJ2-5
abundance: NA
d_gene: TRBD1
CDR3nt: TGTGCCAGCAGGGGGACAGAGGGAGAGACCCAGTACTTC
CDR3aa: CASRGTEGETQYF

v_gene: TRBV18
j_gene: TRBJ2-1
abundance: NA
d_gene: NA
CDR3nt: TGTGCCAGCTCACCTCGCGGAAGGAGCTCCTACAATGAGCAGTTCTTC
CDR3aa: CASSPRGRSSYNEQFF

v_gene: TRBV7-9
j_gene: TRBJ2-1
abundance: NA
d_gene: NA
CDR3nt: TGTGCCAGCAGCTTAGTGGCTAGCAGTGGGTTAATCGATGAGCAGTTCTTC
CDR3aa: CASSLVASSGLIDEQFF

v_gene: TRBV5-6
j_gene: TRBJ2-7
abundance: NA
d_gene: NA
CDR3nt: TGTGCCAGCAGCCCCCTCGCCAGGTCCTCCGAGCAGTACTTC
CDR3aa: CASSPLARSSEQYF

v_gene: TRBV7-8
j_gene: TRBJ2-2
abundance: NA
d_gene: NA
CDR3nt: TGTGCCAGCAGCGAAGACAGTGTCAATACCGGGGAGCTGTTTTTT
CDR3aa: CASSEDSVNTGELFF

v_gene: TRBV5-1
j_gene: TRBJ2-1
abundance: once
d_gene: TRBD2
CDR3nt: TGCGCCAGCACCATTGTCGGGACTAGCAATGAGCAGTTCTTC
CDR3aa: CASTIVGTSNEQFF

v_gene: TRBV5-1
j_gene: TRBJ2-3
abundance: NA
d_gene: TRBD2
CDR3nt: TGCGCCAGCAGCCCCGGGACTAGCCTAGCAGATACGCAGTATTTT
CDR3aa: CASSPGTSLADTQYF

v_gene: TRBV18
j_gene: TRBJ1-1
abundance: NA
d_gene: NA
CDR3nt: TGTGCCAGCTCACCCACAGGGTTGAACACTGAAGCTTTCTTT
CDR3aa: CASSPTGLNTEAFF

v_gene: TRBV13
j_gene: TRBJ1-5
abundance: once
d_gene: NA
CDR3nt: TGTGCCAGCAGCCTAGGTGGCAGGGAGGGACAGCCCCAGCATTTT
CDR3aa: CASSLGGREGQPQHF

v_gene: TRBV6-5
j_gene: TRBJ1-2
abundance: NA
d_gene: NA
CDR3nt: TGTGCCAGCAGTAGACAGGTGAACTATGGCTACACCTTC
CDR3aa: CASSRQVNYGYTF

v_gene: TRBV6-6
j_gene: TRBJ2-2
abundance: NA
d_gene: TRBD2
CDR3nt: TGTGCCAGCAGAACTAGCGGGGGTTACACCGGGGAGCTGTTTTTT
CDR3aa: CASRTSGGYTGELFF

v_gene: TRBV6-1
j_gene: TRBJ1-1
abundance: NA
d_gene: TRBD1
CDR3nt: TGTGCCAGCAGTGAACTAGGACAGGCGAACACTGAAGCTTTCTTT
CDR3aa: CASSELGQANTEAFF

v_gene: TRBV10-2
j_gene: TRBJ2-1
abundance: NA
d_gene: NA
CDR3nt: TGCGCCAGCAGCAGTGTCGAAAGGGGGAATGAGCAGTTCTTC
CDR3aa: CASSSVERGNEQFF

v_gene: TRBV2
j_gene: TRBJ1-4
abundance: NA
d_gene: NA
CDR3nt: TGTGCCAGCAGGAGGGAGGGTATTGAAAAACTGTTTTTT
CDR3aa: CASRREGIEKLFF

v_gene: TRBV9
j_gene: TRBJ1-2
abundance: few
d_gene: NA
CDR3nt: TGTGCCAGCAGCGTCAGGGAATACGCCTATGGCTACACCTTC
CDR3aa: CASSVREYAYGYTF

v_gene: TRBV30
j_gene: TRBJ2-3
abundance: once
d_gene: TRBD2
CDR3nt: TGTGCCTGGAGTGTACTAGCGGGGGCCGCTGATACGCAGTATTTT
CDR3aa: CAWSVLAGAADTQYF

v_gene: TRBV18
j_gene: TRBJ2-4
abundance: NA
d_gene: NA
CDR3nt: TGTGCCAGCTCACCGTCGGGGCAGGGGAGCAACATTCAGTACTTC
CDR3aa: CASSPSGQGSNIQYF

v_gene: TRBV6-5
j_gene: TRBJ2-1
abundance: NA
d_gene: TRBD2
CDR3nt: TGTGCCACAGGACTAGCGGGGTTCGAGCAGTTCTTC
CDR3aa: CATGLAGFEQFF

v_gene: TRBV19
j_gene: TRBJ2-4
abundance: NA
d_gene: NA
CDR3nt: TGTGCCAGTAGCGAACTACCCCACCACATTCAGTACTTC
CDR3aa: CASSELPHHIQYF

v_gene: TRBV6-5
j_gene: TRBJ1-1
abundance: NA
d_gene: NA
CDR3nt: TGTGCCAGCCTGCTAGAGGGCCGTATGAACACTGAAGCTTTCTTT
CDR3aa: CASLLEGRMNTEAFF

v_gene: TRBV11-3
j_gene: TRBJ2-5
abundance: NA
d_gene: NA
CDR3nt: TGTGCCAGCAGCCGGACACGTCAAGAGACCCAGTACTTC
CDR3aa: CASSRTRQETQYF

v_gene: TRBV2
j_gene: TRBJ2-1
abundance: NA
d_gene: TRBD2
CDR3nt: TGTGCCAGCAGTGATGGGGGGGGGACCTACAATGAGCAGTTCTTC
CDR3aa: CASSDGGGTYNEQFF

v_gene: TRBV18
j_gene: TRBJ1-4
abundance: NA
d_gene: TRBD1
CDR3nt: TGTGCCAGCTCAGGGGACAGTGCAACTAATGAAAAACTGTTTTTT
CDR3aa: CASSGDSATNEKLFF

v_gene: TRBV5-1
j_gene: TRBJ1-1
abundance: few
d_gene: NA
CDR3nt: TGCGCCAGCAGGCTCGATCTTGGGGGAGGCATGAACACTGAAGCTTTCTTT
CDR3aa: CASRLDLGGGMNTEAFF

v_gene: TRBV7-2
j_gene: TRBJ2-7
abundance: NA
d_gene: TRBD1
CDR3nt: TGTGCCAGCAGCTACTCAGGGGGCACTTCCTACGAGCAGTACTTC
CDR3aa: CASSYSGGTSYEQYF

v_gene: TRBV27
j_gene: TRBJ2-7
abundance: NA
d_gene: TRBD1
CDR3nt: TGTGCCAGCAGTTTAAGGGGGCGTGACAACGAGCAGTACTTC
CDR3aa: CASSLRGRDNEQYF

v_gene: TRBV21-1
j_gene: TRBJ1-6
abundance: NA
d_gene: NA
CDR3nt: TGTGCCAGCAGCAAAGAGGCGGTTTGTTCACCCCTCCACTTT
CDR3aa: CASSKEAVCSPLHF

v_gene: TRBV18
j_gene: TRBJ2-7
abundance: NA
d_gene: TRBD1
CDR3nt: TGTGCCAGCTCACCCAGACAGGGTTCCTACGAGCAGTACTTC
CDR3aa: CASSPRQGSYEQYF

v_gene: TRBV27
j_gene: TRBJ2-1
abundance: NA
d_gene: TRBD1
CDR3nt: TGTGCCAGCAGGGGACAGGGAAACAATGAGCAGTTCTTC
CDR3aa: CASRGQGNNEQFF

v_gene: TRBV11-2
j_gene: TRBJ1-2
abundance: NA
d_gene: NA
CDR3nt: TGTGCCAGCAGCTTAATATCCGGACAAACATACACCTTC
CDR3aa: CASSLISGQTYTF

v_gene: TRBV4-2
j_gene: TRBJ2-3
abundance: NA
d_gene: TRBD2
CDR3nt: TGTGCCAGCAGCCCTCGACTAGCGGCTAGCACAGATACGCAGTATTTT
CDR3aa: CASSPRLAASTDTQYF

v_gene: TRBV15
j_gene: TRBJ1-6
abundance: NA
d_gene: TRBD1
CDR3nt: TGTGCCACCAGCAGAGATTGGGGGACAGGTAATTCACCCCTCCACTTT
CDR3aa: CATSRDWGTGNSPLHF

v_gene: TRBV6-1
j_gene: TRBJ1-5
abundance: NA
d_gene: NA
CDR3nt: TGTGCCAGCAGTGAATTTAGTCCCAATCAGCCCCAGCATTTT
CDR3aa: CASSEFSPNQPQHF

v_gene: TRBV27
j_gene: TRBJ1-4
abundance: once
d_gene: NA
CDR3nt: TGTGCCAGCAGCCTTAGACGGACGACAGGCCAAGCAACTAATGAAAAACTGTTTTTT
CDR3aa: CASSLRRTTGQATNEKLFF

v_gene: TRBV4-2
j_gene: TRBJ2-5
abundance: NA
d_gene: NA
CDR3nt: TGTGCCAGCAGCCAAGGCAGGGTACCCTTCCAAGAGACCCAGTACTTC
CDR3aa: CASSQGRVPFQETQYF

v_gene: TRBV4-3
j_gene: TRBJ1-1
abundance: few
d_gene: NA
CDR3nt: TGCGCCAGCAGCCAAGATCAGGGGATCGCAGCTTTCTTT
CDR3aa: CASSQDQGIAAFF

v_gene: TRBV5-1
j_gene: TRBJ1-3
abundance: NA
d_gene: NA
CDR3nt: TGCGCCAGCAGCTTGGGGACAGAGAGAGTTGGAAACACCATATATTTT
CDR3aa: CASSLGTERVGNTIYF

v_gene: TRBV7-2
j_gene: TRBJ2-7
abundance: once
d_gene: NA
CDR3nt: TGTGCCAGCAGCCAGGGGTGGGCGGACTACGAGCAGTACTTC
CDR3aa: CASSQGWADYEQYF

v_gene: TRBV5-4
j_gene: TRBJ1-2
abundance: NA
d_gene: TRBD1
CDR3nt: TGTGCCAGCAGCCCGGGACAGCTTACAAATTATGGCTACACCTTC
CDR3aa: CASSPGQLTNYGYTF